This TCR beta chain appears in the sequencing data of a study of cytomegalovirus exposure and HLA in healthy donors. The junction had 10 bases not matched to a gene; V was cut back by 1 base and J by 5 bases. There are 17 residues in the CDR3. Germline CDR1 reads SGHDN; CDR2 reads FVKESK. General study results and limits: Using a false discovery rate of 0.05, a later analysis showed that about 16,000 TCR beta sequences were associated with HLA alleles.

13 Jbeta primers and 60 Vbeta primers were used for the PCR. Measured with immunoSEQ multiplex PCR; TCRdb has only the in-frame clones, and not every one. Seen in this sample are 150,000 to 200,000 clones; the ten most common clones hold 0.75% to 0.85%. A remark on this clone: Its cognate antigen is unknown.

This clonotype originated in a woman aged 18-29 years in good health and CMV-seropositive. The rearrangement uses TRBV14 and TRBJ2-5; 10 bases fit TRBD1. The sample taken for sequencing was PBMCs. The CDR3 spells CASSQGLRDRGGETQYF. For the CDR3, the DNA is TGTGCCAGCAGCCAAGGGCTACGGGACAGGGGAGGCGAGACCCAGTACTTC.